This T cell receptor (beta chain) appears in the sequencing data of a study of T cells in localized non-small cell lung cancer. Overall study results and limits: Exceeding tumor, uninvolved adjacent lung had the highest T cell clonality.

The table came from immunoSEQ multiplex PCR; TCRdb's copy has only in-frame clones and leaves some out. The sample lists 38,000 or so clones; roughly 89% were seen once. V lost 0 bases and J lost 1, with 10 bases in between. Germline CDR1 SGHVS, CDR2 FNYEAQ. This CDR3 contains 15 residues. To note about this clone: The antigen remains undetermined.

The chain uses TRBV7-6 and TRBJ2-7; D is possibly TRBD1 (5 bases). The source was peripheral blood mononuclear cells, collected before any cancer treatment. The receptor comes from a male donor at least 60 years old with stage II lung adenocarcinoma. Here the CDR3 reads CASSLARQGSYEQYF. The DNA of the CDR3 is TGTGCCAGCAGCTTAGCGCGGCAGGGATCCTACGAGCAGTACTTC.